This TCR beta chain was captured by sequencing in a study of T cell responses to AZD1222 COVID-19 vaccine. Produced via immunoSEQ multiplex PCR; TCRdb's table is partial and in-frame only. Here the sample spans some 140,000 clones, 70% to 90% being singletons. Details on this clone: The target antigen is unknown.

The study, taken as a whole, reports: White British ancestry dominated among donors, who included more females, and clonal diversity was possibly underestimated. Repertoires were obtained solely post-peak T cell response. Spike as a whole was targeted by vaccine-associated CD4 TCRs, dominant at 160-218 and 743-854.

Germline loops: CDR1 MNHEY, CDR2 SVGAGI. The CDR3 consists of 14 residues. The ends were cut back, 0 bases at V and 2 bases at J, with 8 bases in the middle. Material: peripheral blood, obtained 28 days after the second dose of the MenACWY control vaccine. The receptor's source is an adult who received the MenACWY meningococcal vaccine as a control. V is TRBV6-5 and J is TRBJ2-7, with D possibly matching TRBD1 (5 bases). Written as DNA, the CDR3 is TGTGCCAGCAGTTACTCACAGGCCACCTACGAGCAGTACTTC. This sequence encodes CASSYSQATYEQYF.